The subject of this entry is one T cell receptor beta chain. Its antigen is unknown. The data derive from a study of cytomegalovirus exposure and HLA in healthy donors. The study, taken as a whole, reports: While the bulk of TCR sequences proved rare, some public TCRs turned up in many donors. Over 150 TCR beta chains were listed as cytomegalovirus-associated. The CMV antigen specificity of a few CMV-associated chains was confirmed through in vitro analysis.

V was shortened by 0 bases and J by 0 bases, with 6 bases between the two germline ends. Germline V gene data show CDR1 as LNHNV and CDR2 as YYDKDF (reference sequence). The CDR3 is 15 residues long. The donors were in the roughly 120-subject validation cohort; that cohort was separate from the approximately 700-subject first cohort. Clones were sequenced by immunoSEQ multiplex PCR, and TCRdb holds only the in-frame ones, with some missing. The sample lists 200,000 to 250,000 clones, more than 85% occurring once. This TCR came from a man aged 18 to 29 in good health and CMV-seropositive. The J gene is TRBJ1-5, the V gene TRBV15, with D hard to call. Sequencing input: PBMCs. Here the CDR3 reads CATSRDVNSNQPQHF. For the CDR3, the DNA is TGTGCCACCAGCAGAGATGTGAATAGCAATCAGCCCCAGCATTTT.